Each of the 30 T cell receptor beta chains below was sequenced from the same sample in a study of brain T cells in children with intractable seizures. The assay was immunoSEQ multiplex PCR, and TCRdb's table has in-frame clones only and misses some. The table includes about 320,000 clones, roughly 92% detected once. Indicated time point: blood from clinic visit 5 months post-surgery; TSC patient then seizure free. This specimen was peripheral blood, taken roughly 5 months after surgery. These receptors were collected from a boy under two years old with tuberous sclerosis and intractable seizures.

This clone was recorded a few times. The genes are TRBV29-1 and TRBJ2-7; a possible D gene is TRBD1 (5 bases). Germline loops: CDR1 SQVTM, CDR2 ANQGSEA. This CDR3 has 10 residues. Trimming took off 6 bases at V and 7 bases at J, with 10 bases between the two ends. This chain's CDR3 is CSVIKGEQYF. CDR3 in DNA: TGCAGCGTAATAAAGGGGGAGCAGTACTTC.

The chain carries TRBV3-1 (or the pseudogene TRBV3-2) and TRBJ1-6, with TRBD1 as a possible D gene (5 bases). The ends were cut back, 7 bases at V and 6 bases at J, with 13 bases in the middle. Germline V gene data show CDR1 as LGHDT and CDR2 as YNNKEL (reference sequence). CDR3 size: 14 residues. The CDR3 DNA reads TGTGCCAGCAAAAACAGTAGGGGTAATTCACCCCTCCACTTT. Protein product: CASKNSRGNSPLHF.

CDR3 sequence: CASSDAGTGSTDTQYF. DNA for the CDR3: TGTGCCAGCTCCGATGCCGGGACAGGGAGCACAGATACGCAGTATTTT. The genes are TRBV6-6 and TRBJ2-3, with 9 bases lining up with TRBD1. The V gene's germline CDR1 is MNHNY and CDR2 SVGAGI (reference sequence). Trimming cost V 8 bases and J 0 bases; bases outside gene matches: 9. The CDR3 sequence is 16 residues long.

The genes are TRBV9 and TRBJ1-2; D might be TRBD1 (5 bases). V was shortened by 3 bases and J by 4 bases, with 13 bases between the two germline ends. Germline CDR1 SGDLS, CDR2 YYNGEE. The CDR3 covers 14 residues. The CDR3 loop is CASSAQMGGYGYTF. The CDR3 bases are TGTGCCAGCAGCGCACAGATGGGGGGCTATGGCTACACCTTC. The entire variable domain, with the rest obtained from reference TRBV9 and TRBJ1-2, is as follows: DSGVTQTPKHLITATGQRVTLRCSPRSGDLSVYWYQQSLDQGLQFLIQYYNGEERAKGNILERFSAQQFPDLHSELNLSSLELGDSALYFCASSAQMGGYGYTFGSGTRLTVV.

This chain joins TRBV11-3 and TRBJ2-2, with unresolved D. V was pared by 0 bases and J by 2 bases, with 19 bases between. The length of the CDR3 is 19 residues. CDR1 SGHNT and CDR2 YENEEA come from the germline V gene. Written as DNA, the CDR3 is TGTGCCAGCAGCTTAGAAGGGTGGCGGACGATGGAAAACACCGGGGAGCTGTTTTTT. Translation: CASSLEGWRTMENTGELFF.

This chain joins TRBV3-1 (or the pseudogene TRBV3-2) and TRBJ2-1; D unclear. Trimming stripped 4 bases from V and 10 bases from J, with 14 bases between. From germline, CDR1 is LGHDT and CDR2 YNNKEL (reference sequence). This CDR3 spans 13 amino acids. CDR3 nucleotide sequence: TGTGCCAGCAGCCTCCCTGTGCGCCGGGAGCAGTTCTTC. It codes for CASSLPVRREQFF.

This chain links TRBV6-5 with TRBJ2-2; D gene unclear. The CDR3 is 13 residues long. Germline V gene data show CDR1 as MNHEY and CDR2 as SVGAGI. Trimming shortened V by 5 bases and J by 2 bases, and 6 bases separated the two germline ends. This chain's CDR3 is CASSKSNTGELFF. CDR3 DNA sequence: TGTGCCAGCAGTAAATCAAACACCGGGGAGCTGTTTTTT.

This clone has only one observation. This chain connects TRBV6-6 to TRBJ1-1; tentatively, D is TRBD1 (5 bases). With 0 bases removed from V and 0 bases from J, the gap between germline ends came to 8 bases. Per the germline V gene, CDR1 is MNHNY and CDR2 is SVGAGI (reference sequence). The CDR3 totals 15 residues. CDR3 residues: CASSYSGTVNTEAFF. DNA for the CDR3: TGTGCCAGCAGTTACTCCGGGACGGTGAACACTGAAGCTTTCTTT.

The count of this clone is one. The chain joins TRBV11-2 to TRBJ1-2; the D is unclear. Germline loops: CDR1 SGHAT, CDR2 FQNNGV. V was trimmed by 2 bases and J by 4 bases, leaving 14 bases between them. This CDR3 spans 15 amino acids. As DNA, the CDR3 is TGTGCCAGCAGCTTATATGAATTTCCTGTCTATGGCTACACCTTC. Residues: CASSLYEFPVYGYTF.

V gene TRBV5-1 combines with J gene TRBJ2-1; D unresolved. V lost 6 bases to trimming and J lost 4 bases, with 11 bases between them. Germline CDR1 is SGHRS and CDR2 is YFSETQ. The CDR3 totals 13 residues. The CDR3 is CASTTVVYNEQFF. The CDR3 nucleotides are TGCGCCAGCACCACAGTAGTATACAATGAGCAGTTCTTC.

The rearrangement links TRBV5-1 to TRBJ1-3; D ambiguous. The ends were cut back, 2 bases at V and 0 bases at J, with 9 bases in the middle. The CDR3 totals 15 residues. Germline CDR1 SGHRS, CDR2 YFSETQ. The CDR3 DNA reads as TGCGCCAGCAGCTTTCTGGCGGACTCTGGAAACACCATATATTTT. The encoded protein is CASSFLADSGNTIYF.

The CDR3 sequence: CAWTTDYGYTF. CDR3 coding DNA: TGTGCCTGGACCACAGATTATGGCTACACCTTC. This chain joins TRBV30 and TRBJ1-2; no reliable D call. This CDR3 has 11 amino acids. Germline V gene lookup returns CDR1 GTSNPN and CDR2 SVGIG (reference sequence). Deletions cut 4 bases from V and 5 bases from J, with 8 bases between.

V usage is TRBV11-2 and J usage is TRBJ2-2; tentatively, D is TRBD1 or TRBD2 (5 bases each). V lost 5 bases and J lost 5, with 15 bases in between. In germline, CDR1 is SGHAT, CDR2 FQNNGV. This CDR3 comprises 15 residues. This CDR3 is CASSGTAAGTGELFF. DNA for the CDR3: TGTGCCAGCAGCGGGACGGCGGCCGGAACCGGGGAGCTGTTTTTT.

This clone was counted between two and nine times. CDR3 protein: CASSVQNRKAFF. The CDR3 nucleotides read TGTGCCAGCAGCGTACAGAACCGCAAAGCTTTCTTT. The genes are TRBV7-9 and TRBJ1-1; D not certain. This CDR3 spans 12 amino acids. Trimming shortened V by 5 bases and J by 9 bases, and 13 bases separated the two germline ends. Looked up from germline, CDR1 is SEHNR and CDR2 is FQNEAQ (reference sequence).

The chain joins TRBV9 to TRBJ2-7, with TRBD2 identical over 7 bases. This CDR3 region has 15 residues. Germline values: CDR1 SGDLS, CDR2 YYNGEE. The V gene end was trimmed by 0 bases and the J gene end by 3 bases; junction bases not matched to a gene: 6. DNA for the CDR3: TGTGCCAGCAGCGTAGCGAGCGGGGACCTCTACGAGCAGTACTTC. This sequence encodes CASSVASGDLYEQYF.

The chain joins TRBV4-1 to TRBJ2-3, with TRBD2 identical over 9 bases. The CDR3 contains 17 residues. After removal of 1 base from V and 5 bases from J, the junction contained 10 bases not matched to a gene. CDR1 is MGHRA, CDR2 YSYEKL, per germline. CDR3 region: CASSQGLRGGKIDTQYF. The CDR3 DNA reads TGCGCCAGCAGCCAAGGTTTGCGGGGGGGCAAGATAGATACGCAGTATTTT.

This clone was seen just once. V and J are TRBV13 and TRBJ2-7; no clear D gene. The CDR3 totals 17 residues. Trimming left V 0 bases short and J 0 bases short, with 15 bases between. The V gene's germline CDR1 is PRHDT and CDR2 FYEKMQ (reference sequence). The CDR3 sequence: CASSLGLTTSGSYEQYF. The CDR3 region has the DNA TGTGCCAGCAGCTTAGGATTAACTACCTCGGGCTCCTACGAGCAGTACTTC.

The chain combines TRBV5-1 with TRBJ1-3, with D perhaps TRBD1 (6 bases). The CDR3 extends over 16 amino acids. CDR1 is SGHRS, CDR2 YFSETQ, per germline. V shed 4 bases and J shed 0 bases, with 14 bases lying between them. The CDR3 loop reads CASSPGDIYSGNTIYF. The CDR3 bases are TGCGCCAGCAGCCCGGGGGACATCTACTCTGGAAACACCATATATTTT.

This clone appeared once. The chain carries TRBV19 and TRBJ2-1; possibly TRBD1 for D (6 bases). This CDR3 has 14 residues. Per germline, CDR1 LNHDA and CDR2 SQIVND (reference sequence). Trimming cost V 3 bases and J 8 bases, with 14 bases left between them. CDR3 in DNA: TGTGCCAGTAGTATGTGGCAGGGACAAGATGAGCAGTTCTTC. Its protein is CASSMWQGQDEQFF.

The chain carries TRBV30 and TRBJ1-1; D uncertain. V was trimmed by 2 bases and J by 4 bases, leaving 11 bases between them. The CDR3 has 13 residues. Per germline, CDR1 GTSNPN and CDR2 SVGIG (reference sequence). The CDR3 spells CAWSPGWGTEAFF. CDR3 nucleotide sequence: TGTGCCTGGAGTCCCGGGTGGGGCACTGAAGCTTTCTTT. Filled out from reference TRBV30 and TRBJ1-1, the complete variable domain reads SQTIHQWPATLVQPVGSPLSLECTVEGTSNPNLYWYRQAAGRGLQLLFYSVGIGQISSEVPQNLSASRPQDRQFILSSKKLLLSDSGFYLCAWSPGWGTEAFFGQGTRLTVV.

The chain links TRBV5-1 to TRBJ2-5; D possibly corresponds to TRBD2 (5 bases). V gave up 0 bases and J gave up 1 base, with 10 bases separating them. Germline V gives CDR1 SGHRS, CDR2 YFSETQ. CDR3 size: 15 residues. The CDR3 DNA reads TGCGCCAGCAGCTTGGGAGGGTCGGCCCAAGAGACCCAGTACTTC. As protein: CASSLGGSAQETQYF.

In regard to this clone: Other DNA sequences in the sample encode the same CDR3. The chain uses TRBV6-6 and TRBJ1-1; a possible D gene is TRBD1 (6 bases). The CDR3 is 13 residues long. Germline CDR1 and CDR2: MNHNY and SVGAGI (reference sequence). Trimming stripped 4 bases from V and 4 bases from J, with 10 bases between. The CDR3 DNA reads TGTGCCAGCAGTTTTGGAGGGGGCACTGAAGCTTTCTTT. This gives the protein CASSFGGGTEAFF.

The chain couples TRBV6-2 or TRBV6-3 to TRBJ2-3; a possible D gene is TRBD2 (5 bases). The CDR3 extends over 16 amino acids. The V end was cut by 0 bases, the J end by 4 bases, with 14 bases between. Per germline, CDR1 MNHEY and CDR2 SVGEGT. CDR3 in amino acids: CASSYSPLPGADTQYF. CDR3 sequence (DNA): TGTGCCAGCAGTTACTCCCCTCTTCCCGGGGCAGATACGCAGTATTTT.

The chain is built from TRBV4-1 and TRBJ2-3; D is perhaps TRBD2 (5 bases). CDR3 length: 13 amino acids. Trimming shortened V by 5 bases and J by 3 bases, and 9 bases separated the two germline ends. Per the germline V gene, CDR1 is MGHRA and CDR2 is YSYEKL. This CDR3 reads CASSKGGTDTQYF. The DNA of the CDR3 is TGCGCCAGCAGCAAGGGCGGGACAGATACGCAGTATTTT.

The chain couples TRBV4-1 to TRBJ1-5; D is undetermined. V shed 1 base and J shed 10 bases, with 11 bases lying between them. The V gene's germline CDR1 is MGHRA and CDR2 YSYEKL. CDR3 length: 13 residues. The CDR3 nucleotides are TGCGCCAGCAGCCAAGTTTCCCGGAGTCCCCAGCATTTT. It codes for CASSQVSRSPQHF.

The chain combines TRBV6-2 or TRBV6-3 with TRBJ2-1; 16 bases are a match to TRBD2. There are 19 residues in the CDR3. Germline-derived CDR1 and CDR2 are MNHEY and SVGEGT. The J segment lost 8 bases and the V segment lost 5 bases, leaving 15 bases of the junction unmatched. CDR3 protein: CASSTRGTSGRVLWDEQFF. In nucleotides, the CDR3 is TGTGCCAGCAGTACTAGAGGGACTAGCGGGAGGGTCCTGTGGGATGAGCAGTTCTTC.

This rearrangement joins TRBV5-4 to TRBJ1-1, with D uncertain. V dropped 0 bases and J dropped 0 bases, with 9 bases sitting between them. The CDR3 runs to 15 residues. Germline V gene lookup returns CDR1 SGHNT and CDR2 YYREEE (reference sequence). As DNA, the CDR3 is TGTGCCAGCAGCTTGGCCAGGAACATGAACACTGAAGCTTTCTTT. Its protein is CASSLARNMNTEAFF.

The V gene is TRBV7-9, the J gene TRBJ1-4; the match to TRBD1 covers 7 bases. CDR1 is SEHNR, CDR2 FQNEAQ, per germline (reference sequence). V lost 2 bases, J lost 4 bases, and 10 bases stayed unmatched. CDR3 length equals 17 residues. The CDR3, as DNA: TGTGCCAGCAGCTTACCTTCGACGGACAGGCTTAATGAAAAACTGTTTTTT. Its translation is CASSLPSTDRLNEKLFF.

This sequence joins TRBV28 and TRBJ2-7, with 11 bases lining up with TRBD1. The germline gives CDR1 MDHEN, CDR2 SYDVKM. This CDR3 spans 15 amino acids. With V trimmed by 2 bases and J by 3 bases, 3 bases remained unmatched. CDR3 protein: CASSLPGTGGYEQYF. Here the CDR3 DNA reads TGTGCCAGCAGTTTACCTGGGACAGGGGGCTACGAGCAGTACTTC.

This chain joins TRBV27 and TRBJ1-4, with 9 bases that match TRBD1. V shed 5 bases, J shed 1 base, and the junction held 11 bases outside the gene matches. CDR3 length: 18 amino acids. CDR1 and CDR2 (germline): MNHEY, SMNVEV (reference sequence). The CDR3 coding sequence is TGTGCCAGCAGTCCACGCCGACAGGGGGTACGAACTAATGAAAAACTGTTTTTT. It is translated as CASSPRRQGVRTNEKLFF.